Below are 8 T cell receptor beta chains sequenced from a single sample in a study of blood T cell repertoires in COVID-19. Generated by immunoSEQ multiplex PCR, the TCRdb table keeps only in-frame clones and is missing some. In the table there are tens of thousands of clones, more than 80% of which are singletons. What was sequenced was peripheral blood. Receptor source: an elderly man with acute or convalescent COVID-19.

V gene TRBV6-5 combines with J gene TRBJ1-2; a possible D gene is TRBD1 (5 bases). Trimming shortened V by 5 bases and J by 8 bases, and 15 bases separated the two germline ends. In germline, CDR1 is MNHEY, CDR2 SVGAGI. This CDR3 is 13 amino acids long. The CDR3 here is CASSQTASDGYTF. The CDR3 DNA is TGTGCCAGCAGTCAGACAGCCTCCGACGGCTACACCTTC.

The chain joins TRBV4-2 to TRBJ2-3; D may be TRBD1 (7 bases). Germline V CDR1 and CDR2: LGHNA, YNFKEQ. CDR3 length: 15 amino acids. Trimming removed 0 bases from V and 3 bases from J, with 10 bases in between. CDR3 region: CASSQEAGGTDTQYF. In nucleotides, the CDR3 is TGTGCCAGCAGCCAAGAAGCAGGGGGGACAGATACGCAGTATTTT.

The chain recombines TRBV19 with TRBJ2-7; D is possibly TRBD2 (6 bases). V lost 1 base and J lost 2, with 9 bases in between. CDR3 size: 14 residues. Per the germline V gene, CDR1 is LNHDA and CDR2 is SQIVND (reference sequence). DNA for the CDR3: TGTGCCAGTAGTATAGGGGGACTCGCCTACGAGCAGTACTTC. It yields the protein CASSIGGLAYEQYF.

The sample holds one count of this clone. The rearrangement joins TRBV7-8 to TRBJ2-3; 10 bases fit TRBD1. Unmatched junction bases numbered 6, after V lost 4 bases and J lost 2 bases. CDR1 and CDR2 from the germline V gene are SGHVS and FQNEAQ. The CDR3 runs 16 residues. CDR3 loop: CASSSGQGPPTDTQYF. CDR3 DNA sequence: TGTGCCAGCAGCTCGGGACAGGGGCCCCCCACAGATACGCAGTATTTT.

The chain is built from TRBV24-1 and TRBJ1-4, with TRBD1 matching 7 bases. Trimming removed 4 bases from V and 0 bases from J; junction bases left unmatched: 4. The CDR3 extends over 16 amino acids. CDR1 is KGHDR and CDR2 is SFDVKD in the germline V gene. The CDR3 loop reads CATSDRDSATNEKLFF. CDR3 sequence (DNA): TGTGCCACCAGTGACAGGGACAGTGCAACTAATGAAAAACTGTTTTTT.

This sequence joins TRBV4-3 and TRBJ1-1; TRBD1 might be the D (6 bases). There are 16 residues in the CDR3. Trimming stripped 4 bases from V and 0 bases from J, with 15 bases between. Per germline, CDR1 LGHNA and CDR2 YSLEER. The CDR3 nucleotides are TGCGCCAGCAGCCCCTTACTCCAGGGGTTGAACACTGAAGCTTTCTTT. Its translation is CASSPLLQGLNTEAFF.

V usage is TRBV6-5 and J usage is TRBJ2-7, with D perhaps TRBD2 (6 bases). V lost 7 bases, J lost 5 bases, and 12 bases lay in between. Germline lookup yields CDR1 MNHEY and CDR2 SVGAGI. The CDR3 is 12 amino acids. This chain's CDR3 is CASTGPGDEQYF. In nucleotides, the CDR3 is TGTGCCAGCACGGGTCCGGGGGACGAGCAGTACTTC.

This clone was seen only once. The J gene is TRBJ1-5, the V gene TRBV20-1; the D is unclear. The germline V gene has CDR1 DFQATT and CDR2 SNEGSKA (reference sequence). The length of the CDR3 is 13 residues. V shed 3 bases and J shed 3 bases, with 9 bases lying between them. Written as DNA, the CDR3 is TGCAGTGCTAGTTACCAGGACAATCAGCCCCAGCATTTT. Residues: CSASYQDNQPQHF.